These 6 T cell receptor beta chains share one sample of origin, sequenced in a study of blood T cell repertoires in COVID-19. TCRdb's table, derived via immunoSEQ multiplex PCR, lists solely in-frame clones and lacks some. The sample yields some 460,000 clones, around 90% seen once. Input material: PBMCs or T cells enriched from blood (not recorded which). These receptors were taken from a woman between 18 and 29 years old who had recovered from COVID-19.

The rearrangement joins TRBV28 to TRBJ2-7; 7 positions match TRBD2. CDR1 MDHEN and CDR2 SYDVKM come from the germline V gene. The CDR3 is made up of 16 amino acids. V shed 6 bases, J shed 7 bases, and the junction held 18 bases outside the gene matches. CDR3 sequence reads: CASSPGRGGGPGEQYF. CDR3 coding DNA: TGTGCCAGCAGCCCTGGCCGGGGCGGGGGACCTGGAGAGCAGTACTTC.

The genes are TRBV7-3 and TRBJ1-6; TRBD1 might be the D (5 bases). This CDR3 contains 18 residues. Germline assignment: CDR1 SGHTA and CDR2 FQGTGA. Between the trimmed V and J ends, which lost 1 base and 8 bases, there was a span of 21 bases. DNA for the CDR3: TGTGCCAGCAGCTTAATTGAAGCCCCGGGGGGGTGGCATTCACCCCTCCACTTT. Its protein product is CASSLIEAPGGWHSPLHF.

The chain joins TRBV5-1 to TRBJ1-1; D perhaps matches TRBD1 (5 bases). The CDR3 extends over 14 amino acids. Trimming pared 2 bases from V and 1 base from J, leaving 9 bases between. CDR1 and CDR2 from the germline V gene are SGHRS and YFSETQ. CDR3: CASSFDGQNTEAFF. CDR3 coding DNA: TGCGCCAGCAGCTTCGACGGACAGAACACTGAAGCTTTCTTT.

This chain connects TRBV7-2 to TRBJ1-6, with D perhaps TRBD1 (6 bases). The CDR3 covers 17 residues. Per germline, CDR1 SGHTA and CDR2 FQGNSA. V was cut by 4 bases and J by 3 bases, with 16 bases left in between. The CDR3 spells CASSSWDTEYYNSPLHF. The CDR3 DNA is TGTGCCAGCAGCTCCTGGGACACAGAGTACTATAATTCACCCCTCCACTTT.

This sequence joins TRBV7-2 and TRBJ2-5; no definite D call. Germline loops: CDR1 SGHTA, CDR2 FQGNSA. Trimming shortened V by 0 bases and J by 1 base, and 6 bases separated the two germline ends. This CDR3 is built from 14 residues. CDR3 in DNA: TGTGCCAGCAGCTTAGCGTCCCTCCAAGAGACCCAGTACTTC. The encoded protein is CASSLASLQETQYF.

The gene calls are TRBV6-1 and TRBJ1-1, with 7 bases lining up with TRBD1. Germline CDR1 reads MNHNS; CDR2 reads SASEGT. The CDR3 spans 13 residues. Trimming removed 0 bases from V and 10 bases from J; junction bases left unmatched: 5. CDR3 sequence (DNA): TGTGCCAGCAGTGAAGCCCGACAGGGTAGAGCTTTCTTT. Protein: CASSEARQGRAFF.